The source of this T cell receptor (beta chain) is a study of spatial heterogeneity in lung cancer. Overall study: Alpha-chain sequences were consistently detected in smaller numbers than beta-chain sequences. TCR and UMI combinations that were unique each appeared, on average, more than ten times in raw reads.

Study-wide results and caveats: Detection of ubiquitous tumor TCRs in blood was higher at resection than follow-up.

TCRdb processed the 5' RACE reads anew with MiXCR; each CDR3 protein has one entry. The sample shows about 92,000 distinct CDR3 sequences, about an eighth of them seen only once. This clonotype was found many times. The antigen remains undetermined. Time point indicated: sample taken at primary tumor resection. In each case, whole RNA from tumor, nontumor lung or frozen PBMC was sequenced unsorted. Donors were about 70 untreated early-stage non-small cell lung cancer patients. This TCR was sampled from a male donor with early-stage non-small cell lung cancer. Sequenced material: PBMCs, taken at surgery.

CDR3 sequence (DNA): TGTGCCAGCAGTTACTCTCTGACTACAGATACGCAGTATTTT. It specifies CASSYSLTTDTQYF. The chain recombines TRBV6-6 with TRBJ2-3; D is ambiguous. V was shortened by 0 bases and J by 3 bases, with 7 bases between the two germline ends. Looked up from germline, CDR1 is MNHNY and CDR2 is SVGAGI (reference sequence). This CDR3 is built from 14 residues.